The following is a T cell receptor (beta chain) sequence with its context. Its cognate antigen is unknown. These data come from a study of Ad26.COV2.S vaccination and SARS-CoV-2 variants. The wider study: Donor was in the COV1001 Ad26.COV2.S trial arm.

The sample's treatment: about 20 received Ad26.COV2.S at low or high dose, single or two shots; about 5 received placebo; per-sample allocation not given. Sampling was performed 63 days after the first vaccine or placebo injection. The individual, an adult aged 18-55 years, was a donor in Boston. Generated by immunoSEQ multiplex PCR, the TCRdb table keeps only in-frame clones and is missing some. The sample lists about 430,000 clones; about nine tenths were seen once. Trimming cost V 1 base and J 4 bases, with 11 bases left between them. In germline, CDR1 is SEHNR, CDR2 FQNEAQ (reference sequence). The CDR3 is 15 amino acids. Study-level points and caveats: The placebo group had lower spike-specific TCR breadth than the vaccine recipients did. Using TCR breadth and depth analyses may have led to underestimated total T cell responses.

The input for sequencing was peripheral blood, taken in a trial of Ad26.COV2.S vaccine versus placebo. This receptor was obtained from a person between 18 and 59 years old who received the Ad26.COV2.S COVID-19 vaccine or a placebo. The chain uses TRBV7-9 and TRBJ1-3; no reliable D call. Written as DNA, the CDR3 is TGTGCCAGCAGCTTAGTCCGGGAGATGGGAAACACCATATATTTT. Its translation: CASSLVREMGNTIYF.